This TCR beta chain was profiled in a study of cytomegalovirus exposure and HLA in healthy donors. Primers for the PCR totalled 60 Vbeta and 13 Jbeta. Libraries were prepared by immunoSEQ multiplex PCR; TCRdb keeps only in-frame clonotypes and omits some of them. The data contain fewer than 110,000 clones, 55% to 85% of them singletons. The TCR was taken from a man aged 30-40 years in good health and CMV-seronegative. Material: PBMCs.

The CDR3, as DNA: TGTGCCAGCAGCCCCCTAGCGGGTAGGCATGAGCAGTTCTTC. It yields the protein CASSPLAGRHEQFF. The chain employs TRBV7-2 and TRBJ2-1; 8 bases match TRBD2. Germline V CDR1 and CDR2: SGHTA, FQGNSA. The CDR3 loop spans 14 amino acids. After removal of 5 bases from V and 8 bases from J, the junction contained 8 bases not matched to a gene.